This record covers a single TCR beta chain. As yet, its antigen is unknown. The data belong to a study of graft-versus-host responses after intestinal transplantation. Using immunoSEQ multiplex PCR, the repertoire was profiled, and TCRdb retains in-frame clones only, with some absent. The top ten clones hold 0.11% of a sample with tens of thousands of clones, under 90% of them seen once. Trimming left V 5 bases short and J 1 base short, with 12 bases between. The V gene's germline CDR1 is SGHTA and CDR2 FQGNSA. The CDR3 extends over 15 amino acids. Sequences were derived from unstimulated CD4+ T cells sorted from spleen or lymph node cells, sampled before intestinal transplant. The clonotype originates from a human donor who received an intestinal transplant. The rearrangement links TRBV7-2 to TRBJ1-5; weak D call: TRBD1 (5 bases). The CDR3 protein is CASSPAAGSNQPQHF. The CDR3, as DNA: TGTGCCAGCAGCCCCGCGGCAGGGAGCAATCAGCCCCAGCATTTT.